A single sample is the source of the 29 T cell receptor beta chains below, sequenced in a study of blood T cell repertoires in COVID-19. Assay: immunoSEQ multiplex PCR; the TCRdb copy retains only in-frame clones and omits some. This table has 150,000 to 170,000 clones, about 86% appearing once. The sequenced sample consisted of PBMCs or T cells enriched from blood (not recorded which). The receptors were gathered from a man in his forties or fifties who had recovered from COVID-19.

This CDR3 reads CASSYSRSSSGNTIYF. The CDR3 coding sequence is TGTGCCAGCAGTTACTCGAGGTCCAGCTCTGGAAACACCATATATTTT. V gene TRBV6-5 combines with J gene TRBJ1-3; D call uncertain. Germline CDR1 reads MNHEY; CDR2 reads SVGAGI. Trimming took 0 bases from V and 0 from J, leaving 9 bases between them. The CDR3 sequence is 16 residues long.

The V and J genes are TRBV12-3 or TRBV12-4 and TRBJ2-7, with a possible D match to TRBD2 (6 bases). Trimming shortened V by 3 bases and J by 5 bases, and 11 bases separated the two germline ends. CDR3 size: 13 residues. CDR3 coding DNA: TGTGCCAGCAGTTTTCGGGGAGGAGACGAGCAGTACTTC. This sequence encodes CASSFRGGDEQYF.

J is TRBJ2-5 and V is TRBV18; 8 bases line up with TRBD1. J was trimmed by 4 bases and V by 3 bases; bases with no gene match: 7. CDR3 length: 15 amino acids. The germline CDR1 and CDR2 sequences are KGHSH and LQKENI. The CDR3 DNA follows: TGTGCCAGCTCACCGCTTTGGACAGGGAGAGAGACCCAGTACTTC. This encodes CASSPLWTGRETQYF.

J is TRBJ2-2 and V is TRBV5-1; tentatively, D is TRBD2 (5 bases). CDR1 is SGHRS, CDR2 YFSETQ, per germline. Between the trimmed V and J ends, which lost 0 bases and 4 bases, there was a span of 13 bases. The CDR3 length is 16 residues. In DNA, the CDR3 is TGCGCCAGCAGCTTGGTGACACCGGCGGGCACCGGGGAGCTGTTTTTT. It is translated as CASSLVTPAGTGELFF.

This clone was seen only once. V usage is TRBV7-2 and J usage is TRBJ1-1, with 7 bases lining up with TRBD1. With 5 bases clipped from V and 2 bases from J, the junction kept 5 bases outside the gene matches. Looked up from germline, CDR1 is SGHTA and CDR2 is FQGNSA. This CDR3 contains 14 residues. In nucleotides, the CDR3 is TGTGCCAGCAGCACCGGGACAGCCAACACTGAAGCTTTCTTT. This encodes CASSTGTANTEAFF.

The gene calls are TRBV5-4 and TRBJ2-2; TRBD1 matches at 7 bases. Germline CDR1 is SGHNT and CDR2 is YYREEE (reference sequence). V was pared by 6 bases and J by 6 bases, with 11 bases of the junction left unmatched. The CDR3 length is 15 residues. CDR3 coding DNA: TGTGCCAGCACCCCGGACAGGTCATTCCCCGGGGAGCTGTTTTTT. Translating gives CASTPDRSFPGELFF.

The chain couples TRBV27 to TRBJ2-7, with D unresolved. This CDR3 comprises 19 residues. Germline loops: CDR1 MNHEY, CDR2 SMNVEV (reference sequence). Deletions cut 2 bases from V and 3 bases from J, with 26 bases between. The CDR3 bases are TGTGCCAGCAGTTTAGTCCCCACGGGTTCTCGCGCAAACCACTACGAGCAGTACTTC. This sequence encodes CASSLVPTGSRANHYEQYF.

The chain recombines TRBV6-5 with TRBJ2-1; D is uncertain. The germline CDR1 and CDR2 sequences are MNHEY and SVGAGI. This CDR3 is built from 16 residues. The V end lost 1 base, the J end lost 0 bases, and 10 bases lay between the germline ends. The CDR3 coding sequence is TGTGCCAGCAGTTACTTGTCCTACGGCTCCTACAATGAGCAGTTCTTC. Its protein product is CASSYLSYGSYNEQFF.

The chain combines TRBV27 with TRBJ2-1, with 9 bases fitting TRBD2. The CDR3 spans 15 residues. V shed 4 bases, J shed 5 bases, and the junction held 6 bases outside the gene matches. The germline CDR1 and CDR2 sequences are MNHEY and SMNVEV (reference sequence). CDR3 nucleotide sequence: TGTGCCAGCAGTTACCAGCGGGGGGCTCACAATGAGCAGTTCTTC. It translates to CASSYQRGAHNEQFF.

The chain has TRBV5-5 and TRBJ1-3; 11 bases agree with TRBD1. Germline lookup yields CDR1 SGHKS and CDR2 YYEKEE (reference sequence). CDR3 size: 17 residues. Germline trimming cut 4 bases from V and 0 bases from J; bases unmatched to any gene: 6. The CDR3 coding sequence is TGTGCCAGCAGCCCGGACAGGGGGCTTTTCTCTGGAAACACCATATATTTT. It specifies CASSPDRGLFSGNTIYF.

In nucleotides, the CDR3 is TGTGCCAGCAGTCACCAGGGTGTACTCGCCACTGAAGCTTTCTTT. Protein product: CASSHQGVLATEAFF. The V gene is TRBV6-5, the J gene TRBJ1-1; tentative D call: TRBD1 (5 bases). Trimming took off 5 bases at V and 4 bases at J, with 17 bases between the two ends. The V gene's germline CDR1 is MNHEY and CDR2 SVGAGI. This CDR3 region has 15 residues.

V usage is TRBV5-8 and J usage is TRBJ2-5; possible D gene TRBD2, 5 bases. The germline V and J ends were trimmed by 4 bases and 2 bases, with 18 bases remaining between them. Germline lookup yields CDR1 SGHTS and CDR2 YDEGEE. The CDR3 has 16 residues. In nucleotides, the CDR3 is TGTGCCAGCAGCACACATGGACTCCTGATTCAAGAGACCCAGTACTTC. It translates to CASSTHGLLIQETQYF.

The chain joins TRBV14 to TRBJ1-1; 9 nucleotides line up with TRBD1. CDR1 is SGHDN, CDR2 FVKESK, per germline. The CDR3 consists of 16 residues. V shed 3 bases and J 7 bases; nucleotides not matched to a gene: 12. The CDR3 sequence: CASSQNRGRKGLEAFF. The DNA for the CDR3 is TGTGCCAGCAGCCAGAACAGGGGGCGCAAAGGCCTTGAAGCTTTCTTT.

This clone has a handful of counts. The chain recombines TRBV9 with TRBJ1-5; TRBD1 matches at 8 bases. CDR3 length: 14 residues. The V and J ends lost 3 bases and 7 bases, in that order; junction bases with no gene match: 6. In germline, CDR1 is SGDLS, CDR2 YYNGEE. CDR3 nucleotides: TGTGCCAGCAGCGAAGGACAGGGAGGACAGCCCCAGCATTTT. It encodes CASSEGQGGQPQHF.

As for this clone: This specimen includes other DNA sequences encoding the same CDR3. The chain couples TRBV5-6 to TRBJ1-5; D is possibly TRBD1 (6 bases). The germline gives CDR1 SGHDT, CDR2 YYEEEE. V lost 0 bases to trimming and J lost 1 base, with 14 bases between them. The CDR3 sequence is 17 residues long. The CDR3 here is CASSLAAGGLSNQPQHF. In nucleotides, the CDR3 is TGTGCCAGCAGCTTGGCGGCGGGGGGCCTAAGCAATCAGCCCCAGCATTTT. The whole variable domain, filled in from reference TRBV5-6 and TRBJ1-5, reads DAGVTQSPTHLIKTRGQQVTLRCSPKSGHDTVSWYQQALGQGPQFIFQYYEEEERQRGNFPDRFSGHQFPNYSSELNVNALLLGDSALYLCASSLAAGGLSNQPQHFGDGTRLSIL.

The chain combines TRBV5-5 with TRBJ2-3; D is possibly TRBD1 (7 bases). The CDR3 is made up of 15 amino acids. Germline V gene sequence: CDR1 SGHKS, CDR2 YYEKEE (reference sequence). Trimming took off 4 bases at V and 0 bases at J, with 12 bases between the two ends. CDR3 coding DNA: TGTGCCAGCAGCGGGGGGACAGCTAGCACAGATACGCAGTATTTT. This gives the protein CASSGGTASTDTQYF.

The chain employs TRBV6-5 and TRBJ2-6, with D perhaps matching TRBD1 (5 bases). From germline, CDR1 is MNHEY and CDR2 SVGAGI. The CDR3 is 16 residues long. V lost 0 bases, J lost 9 bases, and 15 bases lay in between. The CDR3 spells CASSYSWQGGFNVLTF. CDR3 coding DNA: TGTGCCAGCAGTTACTCATGGCAGGGTGGGTTCAACGTCCTGACTTTC.

In regard to this clone: The same CDR3 also results from other DNA sequences found in this sample. This chain joins TRBV10-3 and TRBJ1-1, with D possibly being TRBD1 (6 bases). Germline V CDR1 and CDR2: ENHRY, SYGVKD. V dropped 2 bases and J dropped 6 bases, with 13 bases sitting between them. This CDR3 is built from 14 residues. CDR3: CAISERGGRAEAFF. In DNA, the CDR3 is TGTGCCATCAGTGAGAGGGGGGGAAGGGCTGAAGCTTTCTTT.

The V call is TRBV5-1, the J call TRBJ2-2; D gene ambiguous. CDR1 SGHRS and CDR2 YFSETQ come from the germline V gene. The length of the CDR3 is 14 residues. V lost 0 bases and J lost 2, with 5 bases in between. CDR3 in DNA: TGCGCCAGCAGCTTGGATTCAAACACCGGGGAGCTGTTTTTT. Amino acid sequence: CASSLDSNTGELFF.

J is TRBJ1-2 and V is TRBV20-1, with 11 bases that match TRBD1. Trimming took 3 bases from V and 5 from J; bases not matched to a gene: 8. Germline V lookup: CDR1 DFQATT, CDR2 SNEGSKA (reference sequence). The CDR3 runs to 15 residues. CDR3 loop: CSASADRGLWYGYTF. For the CDR3, the DNA is TGCAGTGCTAGTGCGGACAGGGGGCTCTGGTATGGCTACACCTTC.

This chain connects TRBV7-3 to TRBJ2-2; 9 bases line up with TRBD2. CDR1 and CDR2 (germline): SGHTA, FQGTGA. CDR3 length: 16 amino acids. V was clipped by 6 bases and J by 2 bases; unmatched bases: 7. CDR3 in amino acids: CASSSQRGVNTGELFF. CDR3 nucleotide sequence: TGTGCCAGCAGTTCTCAGCGGGGGGTAAACACCGGGGAGCTGTTTTTT.

This clone appeared a few times. J is TRBJ1-5 and V is TRBV19; 9 positions agree with TRBD1. The V segment lost 5 bases and the J segment 4 bases; nucleotides outside the gene matches: 6. The germline CDR1 and CDR2 sequences are LNHDA and SQIVND (reference sequence). This CDR3 contains 15 residues. The CDR3 DNA follows: TGTGCCAGTAGTTCTTCCGGGACAGGGAATCAGCCCCAGCATTTT. This sequence encodes CASSSSGTGNQPQHF.

This clone is judged medium-sized. This chain connects TRBV6-1 to TRBJ1-2, with a weak D call TRBD1 (5 bases). Germline-derived CDR1 and CDR2 are MNHNS and SASEGT. This CDR3 is built from 17 residues. V lost 1 base and J 2 bases, leaving 17 bases between the germline ends. The CDR3 bases are TGTGCCAGCAGTGAAGAGGAGAGACAGTTAATCAACTATGGCTACACCTTC. Its translation: CASSEEERQLINYGYTF.

V and J are TRBV21-1 and TRBJ2-3; no DNA check was done on the table's D call, TRBD1. TRBV21-1 is a recognized pseudogene. CDR3 length equals 17 residues. In DNA form, the CDR3 reads TGTGCCAGCAGCAAAGGGGGTAAGACAGGGACCGGAGATACGCAGTATTTT. Amino acid sequence: CASSKGGKTGTGDTQYF.

The V call is TRBV4-1, the J call TRBJ1-4; D perhaps matches TRBD1 (6 bases). Germline V CDR1 and CDR2: MGHRA, YSYEKL. Trimming shortened V by 2 bases and J by 6 bases, and 19 bases separated the two germline ends. The CDR3 sequence is 17 residues long. CDR3 region: CASSQTLRGTLDEKLFF. In nucleotides, the CDR3 is TGCGCCAGCAGCCAAACCCTGAGAGGGACATTGGATGAAAAACTGTTTTTT.

The V and J genes are TRBV7-2 and TRBJ1-3; TRBD1 aligns across 10 bases. This CDR3 comprises 15 residues. Germline values: CDR1 SGHTA, CDR2 FQGNSA. Trimming cost V 3 bases and J 1 base; bases outside gene matches: 0. CDR3 nucleotides: TGTGCCAGCAGCTTGGACAGGGGGTCTGGAAACACCATATATTTT. Its protein product is CASSLDRGSGNTIYF.

V is TRBV3-1 (or the pseudogene TRBV3-2) and J is TRBJ2-3; 8 bases agree with TRBD1. V was pared by 8 bases and J by 1 base, with 8 bases of the junction left unmatched. Germline V gene lookup returns CDR1 LGHDT and CDR2 YNNKEL (reference sequence). CDR3 length: 15 amino acids. CDR3 sequence: CASGPRGRGTDTQYF. As DNA, the CDR3 is TGTGCCAGCGGTCCCAGGGGGCGCGGCACAGATACGCAGTATTTT.

This chain connects TRBV5-1 to TRBJ1-5; D is possibly TRBD1 (6 bases). The CDR3 sequence is 16 residues long. CDR1 and CDR2 from the germline V gene are SGHRS and YFSETQ. Trimming took off 3 bases at V and 4 bases at J, with 17 bases between the two ends. For the CDR3, the DNA is TGCGCCAGCAGCTCGGGACACCCTGAGGGGAATCAGCCCCAGCATTTT. Its translation is CASSSGHPEGNQPQHF.

Worth noting for this clone: The junction does not match germline at one end; this may be a read error. The chain recombines TRBV19 with TRBJ1-2, with 8 bases aligning to TRBD1. The CDR3 loop spans 15 amino acids. Germline V gene lookup returns CDR1 LNHDA and CDR2 SQIVND (reference sequence). CDR3: CASKAASGGAYGYTF. The CDR3 bases are TGTGCTAGTAAGGCGGCTTCAGGGGGCGCTTATGGCTACACCTTC.